The clone carrying this T cell receptor (beta chain) was recorded once. Its antigen is undetermined. As defined, naive CD8 cells were CD45RO-negative and positively selected for CCR7, with terminally differentiated effector memory CD45RA+ cells excluded. Measured with immunoSEQ multiplex PCR; TCRdb has only the in-frame clones, and not every one. The sample carries millions of clones, about 93% recorded once. This record comes from a study of shared clonotypes between healthy human individuals. Overall study: For every donor, three CD4 naive, three CD4 memory, two CD8 naive and one CD8 memory plates were used.

Germline loops: CDR1 SGHDT, CDR2 YYEEEE. This CDR3 has 16 amino acids. V lost 4 bases and J lost 2; bases outside the gene matches: 10. The study, taken as a whole, reports: Naive CD4 clonotype sharing across a few donors was around 5%. When compared with the clonotypes that were shared by all four sorted-subset donors, the non-shared clonotypes turned out to have lower generation probabilities. It was the few donors that limited the genetic and exposure-history diversity represented.

The chain combines TRBV5-6 with TRBJ1-2, with 8 bases lining up with TRBD1. The source of this sequence is a young man in good health. Some clones in this sample may be carry-over from other donors' samples. Sequences were obtained from naive CD8+ T cells from PBMCs. The CDR3, as DNA: TGTGCCAGCAGCCTCGACCAGGGGGCGCGGAACTATGGCTACACCTTC. Protein sequence: CASSLDQGARNYGYTF. The variable domain in full, with the rest retrieved from reference TRBV5-6 and TRBJ1-2, is DAGVTQSPTHLIKTRGQQVTLRCSPKSGHDTVSWYQQALGQGPQFIFQYYEEEERQRGNFPDRFSGHQFPNYSSELNVNALLLGDSALYLCASSLDQGARNYGYTFGSGTRLTVV.